The 32 T cell receptor beta chains in this list originate from one sample, sequenced in a study of blood T cells in healthy people across ages (dated by TCRdb to between 2015 and 2017). The library was made by 5' RACE. This sample was sequenced with an Illumina HiSeq 2500. A second PCR of roughly 7 to 11 cycles was performed with a sample-barcoded 5' primer and a J-beta primer mix. In-frame beta chains were kept once TCRdb had trimmed the public reads at Q25 with fastp and called clones with MiXCR. Every distinct CDR3 protein forms one entry, paired with its most common genes and DNA. For this sample the table gives 800,000 to 1,000,000 distinct CDR3 sequences, of which about 44% were detected only once. The leading ten clones occupy 10% to 15% of the sample. The sequencing sample was made of blood. All receptors derive from a young man in good health.

V usage is TRBV3-1 and J usage is TRBJ2-1; D is possibly TRBD2 (7 bases). The CDR3 extends over 17 amino acids. V was cut by 1 base and J by 2 bases, with 15 bases left in between. Germline V gene data show CDR1 as LGHDT and CDR2 as YNNKEL (reference sequence). The CDR3 here is CASSQGERGGAYNEQFF. The DNA of the CDR3 is TGTGCCAGCAGCCAAGGAGAGAGAGGGGGGGCCTACAATGAGCAGTTCTTC.

This chain uses TRBV29-1 with TRBJ2-5; either TRBD1 or TRBD2 may supply D (5 bases each). CDR3 size: 15 residues. Germline V gene lookup returns CDR1 SQVTM and CDR2 ANQGSEA. Trimming stripped 4 bases from V and 2 bases from J, with 17 bases between. CDR3 protein: CSVVWPGPAQETQYF. CDR3 nucleotides: TGCAGCGTTGTTTGGCCGGGGCCTGCACAAGAGACCCAGTACTTC.

The chain uses TRBV2 and TRBJ1-6; D not resolved. Germline-derived CDR1 and CDR2 are SNHLY and FYNNEI. V shed 2 bases and J shed 0 bases, with 11 bases lying between them. This CDR3 region has 17 residues. The CDR3 is CASSEPDPSSYNSPLHF. The CDR3 DNA reads TGTGCCAGCAGTGAACCGGACCCAAGCTCCTATAATTCACCCCTCCACTTT. The full variable domain, completed using reference TRBV2 and TRBJ1-6, is EPEVTQTPSHQVTQMGQEVILRCVPISNHLYFYWYRQILGQKVEFLVSFYNNEISEKSEIFDDQFSVERPDGSNFTLKIRSTKLEDSAMYFCASSEPDPSSYNSPLHFGNGTRLTVT.

The chain's CDR3 is CASRLTRYGYTF. The CDR3 DNA is TGTGCCAGCAGACTCACACGGTACGGCTACACCTTC. The chain carries TRBV28 and TRBJ1-2; D is unresolved. Germline V gene lookup returns CDR1 MDHEN and CDR2 SYDVKM. This CDR3 has 12 residues. V shed 6 bases and J shed 8 bases, with 13 bases lying between them.

This rearrangement joins TRBV4-3 to TRBJ2-3; 10 nucleotides match TRBD1. Per germline, CDR1 LGHNA and CDR2 YSLEER. With 1 base clipped from V and 4 bases from J, the junction kept 8 bases outside the gene matches. The CDR3 runs to 17 residues. CDR3 amino acids: CASSQARGQGEADTQYF. CDR3 nucleotides: TGCGCCAGCAGCCAAGCCCGAGGACAGGGGGAAGCAGATACGCAGTATTTT.

V is TRBV4-2 and J is TRBJ2-7; TRBD1 might be the D (5 bases). The germline V and J ends were trimmed by 1 base and 5 bases, with 18 bases remaining between them. Per germline, CDR1 LGHNA and CDR2 YNFKEQ. The CDR3 totals 16 residues. CDR3 DNA: TGTGCCAGCAGCCAAGCCGGGCAGGGCAGTTCCGACGAGCAGTACTTC. Translating gives CASSQAGQGSSDEQYF.

This chain links TRBV5-1 with TRBJ1-1; D perhaps matches TRBD1 (5 bases). V lost 0 bases and J 0 bases, leaving 12 bases between the germline ends. Looked up from germline, CDR1 is SGHRS and CDR2 is YFSETQ. CDR3 size: 16 residues. The CDR3 DNA reads TGCGCCAGCAGCTTGGGGCCCGGCAGGGTGAACACTGAAGCTTTCTTT. It translates to CASSLGPGRVNTEAFF.

Only a few counts were recorded for this clonotype. The rearrangement uses TRBV5-1 and TRBJ2-3, with D possibly matching TRBD2 (6 bases). Germline lookup yields CDR1 SGHRS and CDR2 YFSETQ. V shed 5 bases and J shed 9 bases, with 16 bases lying between them. The CDR3 is made up of 13 amino acids. The CDR3 DNA reads as TGCGCCAGCAGGGGACTCCTGGCTGACACGCAGTATTTT. It specifies CASRGLLADTQYF.

The CDR3 loop is CASSQAGRGTNEKLFF. The CDR3 bases are TGTGCCAGCAGCCAAGCCGGAAGGGGAACTAATGAAAAACTGTTTTTT. This chain connects TRBV4-2 to TRBJ1-4; possible D gene TRBD1, 5 bases. CDR1 is LGHNA, CDR2 YNFKEQ, per germline. CDR3 length: 16 amino acids. V was shortened by 1 base and J by 1 base, with 10 bases between the two germline ends.

The chain carries TRBV5-1 and TRBJ1-5; 7 bases line up with TRBD1. J gave up 3 bases and V 0 bases, and 9 bases lay outside the gene matches. CDR3 length equals 17 residues. The germline gives CDR1 SGHRS, CDR2 YFSETQ. The CDR3: CASSLGAPGQSNQPQHF. The CDR3 nucleotides are TGCGCCAGCAGCTTGGGGGCTCCGGGACAGTCCAATCAGCCCCAGCATTTT. The full variable domain, its missing parts supplied by reference TRBV5-1 and TRBJ1-5, is KAGVTQTPRYLIKTRGQQVTLSCSPISGHRSVSWYQQTPGQGLQFLFEYFSETQRNKGNFPGRFSGRQFSNSRSEMNVSTLELGDSALYLCASSLGAPGQSNQPQHFGDGTRLSIL.

This clonotype was counted at least ten times. This chain uses TRBV20-1 with TRBJ2-7; possibly TRBD1 for D (6 bases). The CDR3 loop spans 14 amino acids. Germline CDR1 DFQATT, CDR2 SNEGSKA (reference sequence). V lost 3 bases to trimming and J lost 3 bases, with 15 bases between them. The CDR3 region is CSARVRGIFYEQYF. The CDR3 DNA is TGCAGTGCTAGGGTTAGGGGGATTTTCTACGAGCAGTACTTC.

V and J are TRBV12-3 or TRBV12-4 and TRBJ1-5; maybe TRBD1 (6 bases). CDR3 length: 15 residues. Trimming pared 6 bases from V and 6 bases from J, leaving 18 bases between. DNA for the CDR3: TGTGCCAGCAGCCCCCAGATGGGGGGGCTTCAGCCCCAGCATTTT. Encoded protein: CASSPQMGGLQPQHF.

This clonotype was seen a handful of times. The chain combines TRBV3-1 with TRBJ1-2; unclear D gene. CDR3 length equals 15 residues. Germline assignment: CDR1 LGHDT and CDR2 YNNKEL (reference sequence). V was cut by 4 bases and J by 4 bases, with 16 bases left in between. The CDR3 bases are TGTGCCAGCAGCCCTTTGGACTGGCAGACCTATGGCTACACCTTC. Protein: CASSPLDWQTYGYTF.

The J gene is TRBJ2-3, the V gene TRBV9, with a tentative D call TRBD1 (6 bases). The germline V gene has CDR1 SGDLS and CDR2 YYNGEE. V lost 3 bases to trimming and J lost 2 bases, with 19 bases between them. The length of the CDR3 is 17 residues. The CDR3: CASSGIDRSSITDTQYF. DNA of the CDR3: TGTGCCAGCAGCGGAATAGACAGGAGTAGTATCACAGATACGCAGTATTTT.

The CDR3 sequence: CSARNYRDNPYEQYF. The CDR3 DNA reads TGCAGTGCTAGAAACTACCGGGACAATCCCTACGAGCAGTACTTC. This rearrangement joins TRBV20-1 to TRBJ2-7; D may be TRBD1 (6 bases). V lost 2 bases to trimming and J lost 2 bases, with 16 bases between them. The CDR3 length is 15 residues. Germline V gene data show CDR1 as DFQATT and CDR2 as SNEGSKA (reference sequence).

The rearrangement joins TRBV27 to TRBJ1-1; D remains unclear. Germline values: CDR1 MNHEY, CDR2 SMNVEV (reference sequence). This CDR3 has 17 amino acids. V was cut by 1 base and J by 0 bases, with 15 bases left in between. In DNA form, the CDR3 reads TGTGCCAGCAGTTTATACAGTCTGGACCCCATGAACACTGAAGCTTTCTTT. Translating gives CASSLYSLDPMNTEAFF.

This clonotype has just a few counts. V gene TRBV7-9 combines with J gene TRBJ2-5; 7 positions agree with TRBD1. Near its end, the DNA agrees better with TRBJ2-7, so the J call may be wrong. The CDR3 covers 13 residues. Per the germline V gene, CDR1 is SEHNR and CDR2 is FQNEAQ (reference sequence). The CDR3 DNA follows: TGTGCCAGCAGCTTAGCCGGGACAGCCGAGCAGTACTTC. It specifies CASSLAGTAEQYF.

The rearrangement links TRBV5-1 to TRBJ1-6; 9 bases match TRBD1. This CDR3 is 13 amino acids long. J gave up 14 bases and V 4 bases, and 7 bases lay outside the gene matches. CDR1 and CDR2 from the germline V gene are SGHRS and YFSETQ. The CDR3 spells CASSEDRGPTLHF. The CDR3 DNA is TGCGCCAGCAGCGAGGACAGGGGACCCACCCTCCACTTT.

The chain joins TRBV7-2 to TRBJ2-4; 9 bases map to TRBD1. Germline V lookup: CDR1 SGHTA, CDR2 FQGNSA. This CDR3 spans 14 amino acids. V shed 3 bases, J shed 11 bases, and the junction held 8 bases outside the gene matches. The CDR3 loop is CASSFPQGAEVQYF. In DNA form, the CDR3 reads TGTGCCAGCAGCTTCCCACAGGGGGCGGAGGTTCAGTACTTC.

The chain is built from TRBV7-8 and TRBJ2-1; possible D gene TRBD2, 6 bases. CDR1 and CDR2 (germline): SGHVS, FQNEAQ. Deletions cut 1 base from V and 8 bases from J, with 9 bases between. The CDR3 has 13 amino acids. The CDR3 region has the DNA TGTGCCAGCAGCTTAGGCCCGGGAGATGAGCAGTTCTTC. Translation gives CASSLGPGDEQFF.

The J gene is TRBJ2-1, the V gene TRBV4-3; possibly TRBD2 for D (5 bases). Per germline, CDR1 LGHNA and CDR2 YSLEER. The V end was cut by 0 bases, the J end by 5 bases, with 11 bases between. This CDR3 spans 15 amino acids. CDR3 amino acids: CASSQDMDLDNEQFF. In nucleotides, the CDR3 is TGCGCCAGCAGCCAAGATATGGACTTGGACAATGAGCAGTTCTTC.

This clonotype was seen more than once but under ten times. V usage is TRBV24-1 and J usage is TRBJ1-6; no clear D. The CDR3 sequence is 18 residues long. Germline CDR1 reads KGHDR; CDR2 reads SFDVKD. Trimming removed 7 bases at V and 0 bases at J, with 18 bases between. Written as DNA, the CDR3 is TGTGCCACCAGGGTGTCTTCGCGGAGTAGCTCCTATAATTCACCCCTCCACTTT. Translating it yields CATRVSSRSSSYNSPLHF.

The chain has TRBV5-1 and TRBJ2-3; no reliable D call. There are 14 residues in the CDR3. From germline, CDR1 is SGHRS and CDR2 YFSETQ. V was pared by 4 bases and J by 2 bases, with 11 bases between. The CDR3 region is CASSDTQTTDTQYF. The CDR3 coding sequence is TGCGCCAGCAGCGACACTCAGACCACAGATACGCAGTATTTT.

This chain joins TRBV6-5 and TRBJ2-3; D could derive from TRBD1 or TRBD2 (6 bases each). Germline loops: CDR1 MNHEY, CDR2 SVGAGI. CDR3 length: 16 amino acids. With 2 bases removed from V and 3 bases from J, the gap between germline ends came to 15 bases. This CDR3 reads CASSYPGGLETDTQYF. For the CDR3, the DNA is TGTGCCAGCAGTTACCCCGGGGGCTTAGAGACAGATACGCAGTATTTT.

This clonotype was picked up many times. The chain employs TRBV9 and TRBJ2-5; TRBD2 matches 10 bases. With V trimmed by 2 bases and J by 5 bases, 3 bases remained unmatched. Looked up from germline, CDR1 is SGDLS and CDR2 is YYNGEE. The CDR3 has 14 residues. For the CDR3, the DNA is TGTGCCAGCAGCGTGTCTAGCGGGGGCGAGACCCAGTACTTC. The encoded protein is CASSVSSGGETQYF.

The chain carries TRBV9 and TRBJ2-5, with TRBD2 identical over 7 bases. Germline values: CDR1 SGDLS, CDR2 YYNGEE. CDR3 length: 15 amino acids. Germline trimming cut 0 bases from V and 2 bases from J; bases unmatched to any gene: 4. The CDR3 DNA is TGTGCCAGCAGCGTAGGCCCGGGGGGACAAGAGACCCAGTACTTC. It is translated as CASSVGPGGQETQYF.

The V and J genes are TRBV27 and TRBJ2-2; the match to TRBD1 covers 7 bases. Losses at the gene ends were 6 bases for V and 1 base for J; bases not matched to a gene: 5. The CDR3 runs 15 residues. Looked up from germline, CDR1 is MNHEY and CDR2 is SMNVEV (reference sequence). This chain's CDR3 is CASRPGQRNTGELFF. The CDR3 DNA is TGTGCCAGCAGACCGGGACAGAGGAACACCGGGGAGCTGTTTTTT.

The chain employs TRBV4-3 and TRBJ2-3; no firm D call. The CDR3 loop spans 14 amino acids. Germline CDR1 is LGHNA and CDR2 is YSLEER. The V and J ends lost 1 base and 4 bases respectively, with 9 bases between them. The CDR3 DNA reads as TGCGCCAGCAGCCAAGGAGGTTTGGCAGATACGCAGTATTTT. Its protein product is CASSQGGLADTQYF.

The gene calls are TRBV27 and TRBJ2-3; no definite D call. Trimming cost V 1 base and J 4 bases, with 6 bases left between them. The CDR3 sequence is 13 residues long. Germline V CDR1 and CDR2: MNHEY, SMNVEV (reference sequence). The CDR3 nucleotides read TGTGCCAGCAGTTTATGGGTGGCAGATACGCAGTATTTT. Its translation is CASSLWVADTQYF.

This sequence joins TRBV28 and TRBJ1-2, with D maybe TRBD1 (6 bases). V was clipped by 5 bases and J by 13 bases, with 17 bases between them. Germline assignment: CDR1 MDHEN and CDR2 SYDVKM. The CDR3 is 12 residues long. DNA for the CDR3: TGTGCCAGCAGTGGGGGGCCGGGCGCGCCCACCTTC. It yields the protein CASSGGPGAPTF.

The chain is built from TRBV5-1 and TRBJ2-5, with 7 nucleotides matching TRBD1. Unmatched junction bases numbered 5, after V lost 7 bases and J lost 2 bases. This CDR3 has 13 residues. CDR1 is SGHRS and CDR2 is YFSETQ in the germline V gene. The CDR3 DNA reads TGCGCCAGCCGGGACAGCCCACAAGAGACCCAGTACTTC. As protein: CASRDSPQETQYF.

This sequence joins TRBV6-5 and TRBJ2-3, with D perhaps TRBD2 (6 bases). The CDR3 is made up of 14 amino acids. Deletions cut 5 bases from V and 6 bases from J, with 15 bases between. Germline values: CDR1 MNHEY, CDR2 SVGAGI. The CDR3 loop is CASSHGETSDTQYF. DNA of the CDR3: TGTGCCAGCAGTCACGGGGAGACTAGTGATACGCAGTATTTT.